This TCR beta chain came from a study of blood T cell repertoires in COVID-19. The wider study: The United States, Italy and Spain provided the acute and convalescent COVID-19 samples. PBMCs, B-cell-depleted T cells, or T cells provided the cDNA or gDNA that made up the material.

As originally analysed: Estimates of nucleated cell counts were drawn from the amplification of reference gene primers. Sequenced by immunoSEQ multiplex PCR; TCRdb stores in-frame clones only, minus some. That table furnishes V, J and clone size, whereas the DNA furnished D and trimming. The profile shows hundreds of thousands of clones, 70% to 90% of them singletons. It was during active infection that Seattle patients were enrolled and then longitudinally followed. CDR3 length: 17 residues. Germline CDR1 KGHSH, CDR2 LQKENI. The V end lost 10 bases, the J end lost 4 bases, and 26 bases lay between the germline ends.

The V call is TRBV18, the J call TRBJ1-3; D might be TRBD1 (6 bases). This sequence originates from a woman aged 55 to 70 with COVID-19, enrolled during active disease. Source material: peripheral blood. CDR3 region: CATSSRDIGEFGNTIYF. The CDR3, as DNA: TGTGCCACTTCATCCCGGGACATAGGAGAATTCGGAAACACCATATATTTT.